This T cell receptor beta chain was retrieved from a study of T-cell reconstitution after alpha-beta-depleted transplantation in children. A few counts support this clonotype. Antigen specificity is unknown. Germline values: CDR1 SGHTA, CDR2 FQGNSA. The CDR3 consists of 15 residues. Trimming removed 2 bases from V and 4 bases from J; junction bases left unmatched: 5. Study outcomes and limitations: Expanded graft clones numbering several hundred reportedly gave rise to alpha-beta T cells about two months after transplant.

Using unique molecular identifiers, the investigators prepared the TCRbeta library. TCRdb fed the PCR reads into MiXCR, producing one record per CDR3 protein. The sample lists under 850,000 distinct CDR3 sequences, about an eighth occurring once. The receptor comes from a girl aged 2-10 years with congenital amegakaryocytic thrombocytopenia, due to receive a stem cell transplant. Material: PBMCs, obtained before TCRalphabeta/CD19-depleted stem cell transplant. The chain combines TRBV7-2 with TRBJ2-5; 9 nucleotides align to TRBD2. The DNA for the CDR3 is TGTGCCAGCAGCTTATCGTCTAGCGGGACAGAGACCCAGTACTTC. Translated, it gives CASSLSSSGTETQYF.